These 27 T cell receptor delta chains were sequenced from one sample in a study of γδ T cells in repeated Plasmodium falciparum infection. Flow sorting of PBMC yielded separate Vgamma9/Vdelta2+ and Vdelta2-negative gammadelta T cell populations for bulk repertoire analysis. TCRdb re-analyzed the multiplex PCR reads via CATT. The repertoire has 80,000 to 95,000 delta-chain clones, over 1.3% of them found once; the top ten carry around 8.5%. Sequenced input: gamma-delta T cells from blood. The receptor source for this set is a pool of human donors (malaria-infected and uninfected, not separated).

As to this clone: The protein given by TCRdb reflects a much larger clone and differs at residue 10 from this DNA's translation, likely from a read error; the protein shown is the DNA's translation. The chain links TRDV1 to TRDJ1; D gene unclear. The J gene, missing from TCRdb, was assigned here through DNA to germline matching. V lost 0 bases to trimming and J lost 7 bases, with 12 bases between them. CDR3 length: 14 residues. Germline V gene data show CDR1 as TSWWSYY and CDR2 as QGS. The CDR3 DNA sequence: TGTGCTCTTGGGGAACTCCCTATGGTCGGTAAACTCATCTTT. Amino acid sequence: CALGELPMVGKLIF.

As to this clone: A single base is all that separates this from a far larger clone, so a read error is likely. The same CDR3 arises from other DNA sequences in this sample as well. The chain carries TRDV2 and TRDJ1; D perhaps matches TRDD3 (6 bases). As TCRdb names no J gene, one was assigned here on the basis of a DNA match to germline. Germline V CDR1 and CDR2: GEAIGNYY, EKD. The CDR3 extends over 14 amino acids. V lost 4 bases and J 1 base, leaving 12 bases between the germline ends. CDR3: CACDSLGLTDKLIF. CDR3 nucleotide sequence: TGTGCCTGTGATTCACTGGGACTCACCGATAAACTCATCTTT.

The table lists this clone with a few counts. Possible read error: a much larger clone is one base away. The same CDR3 is also encoded by other DNA sequences in this sample. V gene TRDV1 combines with J gene TRDJ2; 10 bases fit TRDD3. The J gene is absent in TCRdb and was assigned here via DNA matching to germline. CDR3 length equals 16 residues. CDR1 and CDR2 (germline): TSWWSYY, QGS. The DNA for the CDR3 is TGTGCCCTTGGGGGGGGATACGCGAGACTGACAGCGCAACTCTTCTTT. Its protein is CALGGGYARLTAQLFF.

As regards this clone: The TCRdb protein comes from a much larger clone and disagrees with this DNA's translation at residue 4, likely due to a read error; the protein given here is derived from the DNA. The chain couples TRDV2 to TRDJ3; 11 bases are a match to TRDD3. Because TCRdb records no J gene, it was assigned here through a match of the DNA to germline. CDR3 size: 24 residues. CDR1 is GEAIGNYY, CDR2 EKD, per germline. CDR3 in amino acids: CACGTVKPAQLGDTRSWDTRQMFF. In DNA, the CDR3 is TGTGCCTGTGGCACCGTCAAACCAGCCCAGCTGGGGGATACACGCTCCTGGGACACCCGACAGATGTTTTTC.

This clone turned up a few times. A far larger clone differs by one base, so this is likely a read error. The same CDR3 is also encoded by other DNA sequences in this sample. This chain connects TRDV1 to TRDJ1, with D maybe TRDD3 (6 bases). The germline V gene encodes CDR1 TSWWSYY and CDR2 QGS. V shed 1 base and J shed 2 bases, with 23 bases lying between them. This CDR3 has 19 amino acids. CDR3 residues: CALGEPFPLILGRTDKLIF. In DNA, the CDR3 is TGTGCTCTTGGGGAACCTTTTCCACTCATACTGGGTCGGACCGATAAACTCATCTTT.

With regard to this clone: The translation of this DNA and the TCRdb protein of a much larger clone differ at residue 12, probably owing to a read error; the protein shown here is translated from the DNA. The V gene is TRDV2, the J gene TRDJ1; D uncertain. The J gene was not available in TCRdb and was assigned here by matching the DNA to germline segments. CDR1 and CDR2 (germline): GEAIGNYY, EKD. CDR3 size: 15 residues. The CDR3 loop reads CACDRGTRNTDRLIF. CDR3 nucleotides: TGTGCCTGTGACCGGGGTACCCGAAACACCGATAGACTCATCTTT.

Comment on this clone: A much larger clone lies a single base off, so this may be a read error. The chain links TRDV2 to TRDJ1; TRDD3 matches at 7 bases. The J gene was missing in TCRdb and was found by matching the end of the DNA to germline. The ends lost 3 bases at V and 3 bases at J; junction bases unmatched: 9. Germline V CDR1 and CDR2: GEAIGNYY, EKD. The CDR3 is made up of 15 amino acids. The CDR3 DNA follows: TGTGCCTGTGACCCCTGGAGGATACGAGCCGATAAACTCATCTTT. Translating gives CACDPWRIRADKLIF.

As concerns this clone: The TCRdb record carries a much larger clone's protein, which differs from this DNA's translation at residue 11; a read error is the likely cause, and the protein listed here is the DNA translation. The chain uses TRDV2 and TRDJ1, with 13 nucleotides matching TRDD3. Since TCRdb gives no J gene, matching the DNA to germline was used here to assign it. This CDR3 region has 15 residues. From germline, CDR1 is GEAIGNYY and CDR2 EKD. The V segment lost 3 bases and the J segment 6 bases; nucleotides outside the gene matches: 6. The CDR3 DNA sequence: TGTGCCTGTGACCAAACTGGGGGATACGGCAATAAACTCATCTTT. Translated: CACDQTGGYGNKLIF.

This clone came up many times. The chain combines TRDV1 with TRDJ1; TRDD3 matches at 13 bases. The germline CDR1 and CDR2 sequences are TSWWSYY and QGS. The V segment lost 1 base and the J segment 3 bases; nucleotides outside the gene matches: 14. This CDR3 comprises 20 residues. CDR3 DNA: TGTGCTCTTGGGGAACGTCCCTACCAGTACTGGGGGATACGGGCCGATAAACTCATCTTT. Residues: CALGERPYQYWGIRADKLIF.

This clone was picked up a small number of times. A far more abundant clone sits one base away, making this likely a read error. This same CDR3 is encoded by further DNA sequences in the sample. For the V gene the call is TRDV2; the J gene has no call; no check of the table's D call, TRDD3, against the DNA was made. CDR3 length: 20 residues. The germline V gene has CDR1 GEAIGNYY and CDR2 EKD. The CDR3 DNA reads as TGTGCCTGTGACCTTACTGGGGATGCCCGGAGCTCCTGGGACACCCGACAGATGTTCTTC. Translated, it gives CACDLTGDARSSWDTRQMFF.

Notes on this clone: TCRdb records a much larger clone's protein for this DNA, with a difference at residue 4 that likely arises from a read error; the protein given is the translation of the DNA. This chain links TRDV2 with TRDJ3; 11 nucleotides align to TRDD3. The J gene is absent in TCRdb and was assigned here via DNA matching to germline. CDR1 is GEAIGNYY, CDR2 EKD, per germline. Germline trimming cut 5 bases from V and 0 bases from J; bases unmatched to any gene: 17. The CDR3 consists of 22 residues. CDR3 DNA sequence: TGTGCCTGTGGCAAACTGGGGGATAAGAAGTCAGCTGGCTCCTGGGACACCCGACAGATGTTTTTC. This codes for CACGKLGDKKSAGSWDTRQMFF.

Concerning this clone itself: TCRdb has a much larger clone's protein, which differs at residue 3 from the translation of this DNA, likely because of a read error; what is shown is the protein translated from the DNA. The chain links TRDV2 to TRDJ3, with TRDD3 identical over 13 bases. TCRdb supplies no J gene; here it was assigned by aligning the nucleotide sequence to germline. Looked up from germline, CDR1 is GEAIGNYY and CDR2 is EKD. This CDR3 comprises 22 residues. CDR3 protein: CARDTVITGGYDGTWDTRQMFF. The CDR3 region has the DNA TGTGCCCGTGACACTGTTATAACTGGGGGATACGACGGAACCTGGGACACCCGACAGATGTTTTTC.

This clone showed up just a few times. The protein recorded in TCRdb matches a much larger clone and deviates from this DNA's translation at residue 8, suggesting a read error; the protein here is obtained by translating the DNA. The chain combines TRDV2 with TRDJ3, with D tentatively TRDD3 (5 bases). The J gene, missing from TCRdb, was assigned here through DNA to germline matching. V shed 3 bases and J shed 3 bases, with 20 bases lying between them. This CDR3 comprises 19 residues. Germline lookup yields CDR1 GEAIGNYY and CDR2 EKD. In DNA form, the CDR3 reads TGTGCCTGTGACCTTTACTGGAGGGTGCAATTCTGGGACACCCGACAGATGTTTTTC. It yields the protein CACDLYWRVQFWDTRQMFF.

This clone was found many times. The rearrangement uses TRDV1 and TRDJ3, with TRDD3 matching 8 bases. The J gene was missing in TCRdb and was found by matching the end of the DNA to germline. There are 20 residues in the CDR3. The germline CDR1 and CDR2 sequences are TSWWSYY and QGS. The V gene end was trimmed by 2 bases and the J gene end by 0 bases; junction bases not matched to a gene: 9. CDR3 residues: CALGECPKGGYSWDTRQMFF. In DNA form, the CDR3 reads TGTGCTCTTGGGGAATGCCCCAAGGGGGGATACTCCTGGGACACCCGACAGATGTTTTTC.

This clone was seen many times. The same CDR3 can be traced to other DNA sequences in this sample. The V and J genes are TRDV1 and TRDJ1, with TRDD3 matching 13 bases. Trimming took 2 bases from V and 4 from J; bases not matched to a gene: 4. Germline CDR1 reads TSWWSYY; CDR2 reads QGS. The CDR3 runs 16 residues. In DNA, the CDR3 is TGTGCTCTTGGGGAAACTGGGGGATACGGGAGCGATAAACTCATCTTT. It encodes CALGETGGYGSDKLIF.

This clone was seen ten or more times. This DNA translates differently at residue 14 from the TCRdb protein, which is that of a much larger clone; a read error is likely, and the protein shown is the DNA's own translation. This chain's CDR3 is CACDLAGGYALFTGKLIF. In DNA form, the CDR3 reads TGTGCCTGTGACCTTGCTGGGGGATACGCATTATTCACCGGTAAACTCATCTTT. The rearrangement uses TRDV2 and TRDJ1; 12 positions match TRDD3. Germline-derived CDR1 and CDR2 are GEAIGNYY and EKD. CDR3 length equals 18 residues.

There are a few counts of this clone. TCRdb pairs this DNA with a much larger clone's protein that differs at residue 16, likely a read error; the protein shown was translated from the DNA. No J gene was assigned, while the V gene was called as TRDV1; no DNA check was done on the table's D call, TRDD3. The germline CDR1 and CDR2 sequences are TSWWSYY and QGS. The CDR3 contains 18 residues. The CDR3 reads CALGDRDGRGIIGYKFIF. The CDR3 coding sequence is TGTGCTCTTGGGGACAGGGACGGAAGGGGGATAATCGGGTATAAATTCATCTTT.

As to this clone: This likely came from a read error, as a far larger clone is one base away. The same CDR3 arises from other DNA sequences in this sample as well. The CDR3 is CACVPVLGDTGWDTRQMFF. The CDR3 region has the DNA TGTGCCTGTGTCCCCGTGCTGGGGGATACGGGCTGGGACACCCGACAGATGTTTTTC. The chain carries TRDV2 and TRDJ3; 12 nucleotides agree with TRDD3. No J gene is reported in TCRdb; it was inferred here by comparing the DNA with germline. The trim removed 5 bases at V and 3 bases at J, leaving 10 bases unmatched. The CDR3 runs 19 residues. Germline V CDR1 and CDR2: GEAIGNYY, EKD.

This clone was detected only a few times. The protein that TCRdb holds for this DNA derives from a much larger clone and differs from the translated DNA at residue 9, which likely indicates a read error; the protein shown here is translated from the DNA. The chain combines TRDV1 with TRDJ1; 8 nucleotides align to TRDD3. The J gene is absent in TCRdb and was assigned here via DNA matching to germline. The CDR3 is 22 residues long. Trimming removed 3 bases from V and 0 bases from J; junction bases left unmatched: 24. Germline values: CDR1 TSWWSYY, CDR2 QGS. The chain's CDR3 is CALGDEFSPRTGWGTYTDKLIF. In nucleotides, the CDR3 is TGTGCTCTTGGGGACGAATTCTCCCCCCGCACTGGCTGGGGGACGTACACCGATAAACTCATCTTT.

On this clone: The protein in TCRdb stems from a much larger clone and differs at residue 16 from this DNA's translation, likely a read error; here the protein is translated from the DNA. V usage is TRDV1 and J usage is TRDJ1; TRDD3 is a possible D gene (8 bases). No J gene is reported in TCRdb; it was inferred here by comparing the DNA with germline. The CDR3 is 22 amino acids. Trimming cost V 5 bases and J 1 base, with 35 bases left between them. Germline assignment: CDR1 TSWWSYY and CDR2 QGS. CDR3 region: CALGPSFLSTSQYWGPTDKLIF. CDR3 sequence (DNA): TGTGCTCTTGGGCCATCCTTCCTGTCGACCTCCCAATACTGGGGGCCCACCGATAAACTCATCTTT.

This clone was observed a few times. This DNA's translation differs at residue 3 from TCRdb's protein, which comes from a much larger clone; a read error is likely, and the protein shown is translated from the DNA. The V and J genes are TRDV1 and TRDJ1; 7 nucleotides align to TRDD3. CDR3 length: 21 residues. Germline values: CDR1 TSWWSYY, CDR2 QGS. CDR3 sequence (DNA): TGTGCTCCTGGGGAAGACCGCGGGGTTTACGAGGAGGGGATAAGGACCGATAAACTCATCTTT. Translated, it gives CAPGEDRGVYEEGIRTDKLIF.

As concerns this clone: TCRdb's protein for this DNA is that of a much larger clone and differs from the translation at residues 3 and 13, likely a read error; the protein shown is the DNA translation. The chain is built from TRDV2 and TRDJ1; 7 positions match TRDD3. The CDR3 is made up of 16 amino acids. CDR1 GEAIGNYY and CDR2 EKD come from the germline V gene. This CDR3 reads CARDEGTGVDTDTLIF. In nucleotides, the CDR3 is TGTGCCCGTGACGAGGGTACTGGGGTCGACACCGATACACTCATCTTT.

In this sample, this clone turned up a few times. The translation of this DNA and the TCRdb protein of a much larger clone differ at residue 13, probably owing to a read error; the protein shown here is translated from the DNA. This rearrangement joins TRDV1 to TRDJ1; 10 nucleotides align to TRDD3. The J gene is not listed in TCRdb, so it was assigned here from a DNA match to germline. V lost 4 bases to trimming and J lost 2 bases; unmatched junction nucleotides: 25. Germline assignment: CDR1 TSWWSYY and CDR2 QGS. The CDR3 loop spans 22 amino acids. CDR3 sequence (DNA): TGTGCTCTTGGGGTACCCTTCCTCTCGATCAGTTACGGGGGGATACGGACCGATAAACTCATCTTT. Protein: CALGVPFLSISYGGIRTDKLIF.

This clone was picked up a small number of times. A single base is all that separates this from a far larger clone, so a read error is likely. Other DNA variants within this sample encode the same CDR3. The chain recombines TRDV3 with TRDJ1, with 10 bases lining up with TRDD3. Germline loops: CDR1 TVYSNPD, CDR2 GDNSRS (reference sequence). Trimming cost V 3 bases and J 0 bases; bases outside gene matches: 25. CDR3 length equals 21 residues. For the CDR3, the DNA is TGTGCCTTCGGGAGGCCTTCAGGTCTTACTGGGGGATCCTGGTACACCGATAAACTCATCTTT. Encoded protein: CAFGRPSGLTGGSWYTDKLIF.

This clone has only a few counts. The protein that TCRdb holds for this DNA derives from a much larger clone and differs from the translated DNA at residue 12, which likely indicates a read error; the protein shown here is translated from the DNA. This chain joins TRDV1 and TRDJ1; D perhaps matches TRDD2 (5 bases). Germline V gives CDR1 TSWWSYY, CDR2 QGS. The V end was cut by 3 bases, the J end by 4 bases, with 21 bases between. CDR3 length equals 17 residues. The CDR3 DNA follows: TGTGCTCTTGGGGAGGCTACGTTTAGCCCCTACAGCGATAAACTCATCTTT. Translating it yields CALGEATFSPYSDKLIF.

As regards this clone: A far larger clone is a single base away, which makes a read error likely. This sample includes further DNA sequences coding for the same CDR3. The chain links TRDV2 to TRDJ2; the match to TRDD3 covers 10 bases. TCRdb carries no J gene annotation; the J gene was assigned here by matching the DNA with germline. The CDR3 sequence is 16 residues long. Germline CDR1 GEAIGNYY, CDR2 EKD. The CDR3 loop reads CACDTGGYGRRAQLFF. CDR3 coding DNA: TGCGCCTGTGACACCGGGGGATACGGGCGTAGAGCACAACTCTTCTTT.

Points on this clone: TCRdb assigns this DNA the protein of a much larger clone, which departs from its translation at residue 4; this likely reflects a read error, and the protein shown comes from translating the DNA. The chain combines TRDV2 with TRDJ1, with TRDD3 identical over 10 bases. Here the J gene was assigned by germline matching of the DNA, as TCRdb has none. Trimming removed 5 bases from V and 0 bases from J; junction bases left unmatched: 17. The CDR3 consists of 19 residues. The germline CDR1 and CDR2 sequences are GEAIGNYY and EKD. CDR3 bases: TGTGCCTGTGTCTCAATGCCCGGTACTGGGGGATCCAACACCGATAAACTCATCTTT. Translated: CACVSMPGTGGSNTDKLIF.